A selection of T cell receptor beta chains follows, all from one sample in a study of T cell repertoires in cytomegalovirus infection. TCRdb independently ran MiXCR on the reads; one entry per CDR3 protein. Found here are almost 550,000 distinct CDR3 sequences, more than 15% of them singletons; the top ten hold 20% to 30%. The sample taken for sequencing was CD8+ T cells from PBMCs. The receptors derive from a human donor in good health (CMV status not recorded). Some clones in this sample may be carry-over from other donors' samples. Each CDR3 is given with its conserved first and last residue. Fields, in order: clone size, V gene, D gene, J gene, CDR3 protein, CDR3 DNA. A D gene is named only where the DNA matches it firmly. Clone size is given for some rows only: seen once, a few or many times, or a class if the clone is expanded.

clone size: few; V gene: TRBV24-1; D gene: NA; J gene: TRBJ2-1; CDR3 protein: CATSTGLNEQFF; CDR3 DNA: TGTGCCACGTCCACAGGGCTCAATGAGCAGTTCTTC
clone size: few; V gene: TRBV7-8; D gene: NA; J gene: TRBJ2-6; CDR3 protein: CASLGVRRGAGANVLTF; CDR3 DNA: TGTGCCAGTCTAGGGGTCCGGAGGGGGGCTGGGGCCAACGTCCTGACTTTC
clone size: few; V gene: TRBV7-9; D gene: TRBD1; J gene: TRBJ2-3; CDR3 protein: CASRLQGEDTQYF; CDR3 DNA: TGTGCCAGCAGACTTCAGGGGGAAGATACGCAGTATTTT
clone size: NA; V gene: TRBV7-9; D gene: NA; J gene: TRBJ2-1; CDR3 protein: CASSSSGTVPEQFF; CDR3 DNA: TGTGCCAGCAGCTCATCCGGGACGGTCCCAGAGCAGTTCTTC
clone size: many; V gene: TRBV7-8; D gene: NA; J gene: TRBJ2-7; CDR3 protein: CASSLIRTEQYF; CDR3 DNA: TGTGCCAGCAGCTTAATAAGAACCGAGCAGTACTTC
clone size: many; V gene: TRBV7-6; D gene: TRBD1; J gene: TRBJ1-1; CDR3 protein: CASSLGTGDRGTEAFF; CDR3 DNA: TGTGCCAGCAGCTTAGGGACAGGGGACCGGGGGACTGAAGCTTTCTTT
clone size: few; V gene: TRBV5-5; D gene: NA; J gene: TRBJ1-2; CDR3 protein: CASSNGGGRSPYGYTF; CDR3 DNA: TGTGCCAGCAGTAATGGTGGGGGGAGATCCCCGTATGGCTACACCTTC
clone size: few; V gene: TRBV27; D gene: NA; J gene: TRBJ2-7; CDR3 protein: CASSWSNSYEQYF; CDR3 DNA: TGTGCCAGCAGTTGGAGCAACAGTTACGAGCAGTACTTC
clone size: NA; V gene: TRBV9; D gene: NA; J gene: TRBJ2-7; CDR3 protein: CASNPAGTYDAQYF; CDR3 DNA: TGTGCCAGCAATCCCGCCGGGACCTACGACGCGCAGTACTTC
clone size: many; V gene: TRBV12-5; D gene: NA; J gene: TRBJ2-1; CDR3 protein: CASGFPEAGDYNEQFF; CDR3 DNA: TGTGCTAGTGGTTTCCCAGAGGCAGGGGACTACAATGAGCAGTTCTTC
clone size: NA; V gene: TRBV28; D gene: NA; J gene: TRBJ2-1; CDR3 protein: CASSGPEYNEQFF; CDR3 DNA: TGTGCCAGCTCAGGACCTGAATACAATGAGCAGTTCTTC
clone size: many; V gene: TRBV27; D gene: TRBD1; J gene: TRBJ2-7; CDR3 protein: CASSLGTGRNEQYF; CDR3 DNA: TGTGCCAGCAGTTTAGGGACAGGGAGAAACGAGCAGTACTTC
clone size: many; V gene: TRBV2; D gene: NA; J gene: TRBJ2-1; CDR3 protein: CASSDGYPSNEQFF; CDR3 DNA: TGTGCCAGCAGTGATGGGTACCCAAGTAATGAGCAGTTCTTC
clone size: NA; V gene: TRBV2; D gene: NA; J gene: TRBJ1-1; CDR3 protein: CASSDIYTEAFF; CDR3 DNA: TGTGCCAGCAGTGACATCTACACTGAAGCTTTCTTT
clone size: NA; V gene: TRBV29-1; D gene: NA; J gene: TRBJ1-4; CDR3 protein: CSVPDGLNEKLFF; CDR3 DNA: TGCAGCGTTCCGGACGGTTTAAATGAAAAACTGTTTTTT
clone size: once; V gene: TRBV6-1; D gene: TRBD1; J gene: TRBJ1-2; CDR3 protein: CASSERGTEGYTF; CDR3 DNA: TGTGCCAGCAGTGAAAGAGGGACAGAAGGCTACACCTTC
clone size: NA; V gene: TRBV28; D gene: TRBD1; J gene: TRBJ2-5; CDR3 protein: CASSSGTGVETQYF; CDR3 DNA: TGTGCCAGCAGTTCAGGGACAGGGGTGGAGACCCAGTACTTC
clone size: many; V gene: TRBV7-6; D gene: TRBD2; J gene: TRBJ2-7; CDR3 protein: CASSLDLPSGGYEQYF; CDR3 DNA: TGTGCCAGCAGCTTGGATCTCCCTAGCGGGGGCTACGAGCAGTACTTC
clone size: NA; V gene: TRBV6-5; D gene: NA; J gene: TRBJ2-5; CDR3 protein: CASSKTGRQETQYF; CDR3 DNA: TGTGCCAGCAGTAAGACAGGGAGGCAAGAGACCCAGTACTTC
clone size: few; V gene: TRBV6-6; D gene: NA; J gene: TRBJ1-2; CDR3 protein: CASSSTGSGYGYTF; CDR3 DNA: TGTGCCAGCAGTTCTACAGGGTCTGGCTATGGCTACACCTTC
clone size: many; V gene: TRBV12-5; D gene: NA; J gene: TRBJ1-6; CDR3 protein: CASGPPSGKVESPLHF; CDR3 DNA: TGTGCTAGTGGTCCGCCCTCGGGGAAGGTGGAGTCACCCCTCCACTTT
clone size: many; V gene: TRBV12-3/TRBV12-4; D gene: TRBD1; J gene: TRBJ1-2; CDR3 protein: CASTRDRDGYTF; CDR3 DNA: TGTGCCAGCACCAGGGACAGGGACGGCTACACCTTC
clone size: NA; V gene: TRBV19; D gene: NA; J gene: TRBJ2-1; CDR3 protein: CASMGLINEQFF; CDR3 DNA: TGTGCCAGTATGGGACTGATAAATGAGCAGTTCTTC
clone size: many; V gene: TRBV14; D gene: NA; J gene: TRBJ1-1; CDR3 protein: CASSHTLTVPEAFF; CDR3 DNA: TGTGCCAGCAGCCACACCCTTACAGTCCCTGAAGCTTTCTTT
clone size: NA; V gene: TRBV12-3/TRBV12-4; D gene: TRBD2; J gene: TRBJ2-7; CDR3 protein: CASSLPSGDEQYF; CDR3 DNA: TGTGCCAGCAGTTTGCCTAGCGGGGACGAGCAGTACTTC
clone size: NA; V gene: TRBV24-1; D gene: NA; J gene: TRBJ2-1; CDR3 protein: CATSDLAGRPFF; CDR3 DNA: TGTGCCACCAGTGATTTGGCGGGGCGACCGTTCTTC
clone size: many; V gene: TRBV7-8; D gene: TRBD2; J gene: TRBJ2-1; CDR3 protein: CASSRNLAGGPTNEQFF; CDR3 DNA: TGTGCCAGCAGCCGAAATCTAGCGGGAGGGCCGACGAATGAGCAGTTCTTC
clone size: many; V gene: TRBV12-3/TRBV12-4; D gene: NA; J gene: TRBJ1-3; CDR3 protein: CASSVSTGPAGNTIYF; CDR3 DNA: TGTGCCAGCAGCGTTAGTACCGGGCCGGCTGGAAACACCATATATTTT
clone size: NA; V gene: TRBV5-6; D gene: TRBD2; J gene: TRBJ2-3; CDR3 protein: CASSPGTSEGYGTDTQYF; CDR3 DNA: TGTGCCAGCAGCCCAGGGACTAGCGAGGGTTACGGCACAGATACGCAGTATTTT
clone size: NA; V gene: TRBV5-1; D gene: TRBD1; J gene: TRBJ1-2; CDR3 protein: CASSPIYGQDGYTF; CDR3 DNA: TGCGCCAGCAGCCCTATTTATGGACAGGACGGCTACACCTTC
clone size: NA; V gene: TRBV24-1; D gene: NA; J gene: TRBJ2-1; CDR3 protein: CATSPGTGNTEQFF; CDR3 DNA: TGTGCCACCAGTCCCGGGACCGGCAATACCGAGCAGTTCTTC
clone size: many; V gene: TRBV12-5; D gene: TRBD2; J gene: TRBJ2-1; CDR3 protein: CASALSGRRAYNEQFF; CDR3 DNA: TGTGCTAGTGCCCTTAGCGGGAGACGTGCCTACAATGAGCAGTTCTTC
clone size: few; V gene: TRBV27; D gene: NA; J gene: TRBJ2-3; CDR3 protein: CASSLSPGDATDTQYF; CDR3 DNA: TGTGCCAGCAGTTTATCCCCGGGGGATGCGACAGATACGCAGTATTTT
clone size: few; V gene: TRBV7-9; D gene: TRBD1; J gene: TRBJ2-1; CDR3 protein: CASSQRDSPPLYNEQFF; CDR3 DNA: TGTGCCAGCAGCCAAAGGGACAGTCCTCCTTTATACAATGAGCAGTTCTTC
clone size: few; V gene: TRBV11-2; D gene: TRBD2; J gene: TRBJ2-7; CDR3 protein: CASSFTPRLRAGEQYF; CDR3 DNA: TGTGCCAGCAGCTTTACTCCCAGACTGCGAGCGGGGGAGCAGTACTTC
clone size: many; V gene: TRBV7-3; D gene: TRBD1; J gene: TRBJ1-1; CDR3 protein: CASSSAGGTEAFF; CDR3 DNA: TGTGCCAGCAGCTCCGCAGGGGGCACTGAAGCTTTCTTT